The subject of this entry is one T cell receptor beta chain. The target antigen is unknown. The germline CDR1 and CDR2 sequences are MNHGY and SVAAGI. The CDR3 is 13 residues long. V lost 8 bases and J lost 1; bases outside the gene matches: 5. MiXCR, run by TCRdb on the 5' RACE reads, gives a single entry per CDR3 protein. The profile shows over 300,000 distinct CDR3 sequences, less than 25% of them singletons. These data are taken from a study of T-cell memory formation after mild COVID-19. Study-level information: TCR clusters mostly belonged to single donors. Study-level results: Cross-reactive memory appears to have joined, as suggested by some responding clones showing up in pre-infection memory. Day 15 to 85 contracting clones showed balanced CD4/CD8; day 15 to 37 expanders favored CD4+.

The chain uses TRBV6-9 and TRBJ2-7; 7 bases are shared with TRBD1. The source is a man younger than 35 who had mild COVID-19 (a few samples of this study predate the infection). Cell type and time point are not known. Sequencing input: PBMCs or a T cell subset sorted from them (not recorded which). As DNA, the CDR3 is TGTGCCAGCCTAAGGGACAGATCCTACGAGCAGTACTTC. Residues: CASLRDRSYEQYF.